This T cell receptor beta chain originates from a study of cytomegalovirus exposure and HLA in healthy donors. Germline CDR1 and CDR2: SGHNT and YYREEE (reference sequence). The CDR3 extends over 16 amino acids. V shed 0 bases and J 5 bases; nucleotides not matched to a gene: 8. Concerning this clone itself: Its antigen is not identified.

Study-wide points: Researchers reported from a later analysis that most CMV-associated TCR beta chains appeared HLA-restricted.

60 Vbeta and 13 Jbeta primers were used in PCR. Here immunoSEQ multiplex PCR was the method, and the copy in TCRdb shows in-frame clones only, minus some. Seen here are around 190,000 clones, 65% to 90% observed once, and the top ten hold 1% to 1.5%. The sequence was obtained from a girl aged 2 to 9 in good health and CMV-seropositive. Specimen: PBMCs. The genes are TRBV5-4 and TRBJ2-3, with 8 bases matching TRBD1. The CDR3 DNA sequence: TGTGCCAGCAGCTTGGGGGGACAGGCAAATAGAGATACGCAGTATTTT. Its translation is CASSLGGQANRDTQYF.